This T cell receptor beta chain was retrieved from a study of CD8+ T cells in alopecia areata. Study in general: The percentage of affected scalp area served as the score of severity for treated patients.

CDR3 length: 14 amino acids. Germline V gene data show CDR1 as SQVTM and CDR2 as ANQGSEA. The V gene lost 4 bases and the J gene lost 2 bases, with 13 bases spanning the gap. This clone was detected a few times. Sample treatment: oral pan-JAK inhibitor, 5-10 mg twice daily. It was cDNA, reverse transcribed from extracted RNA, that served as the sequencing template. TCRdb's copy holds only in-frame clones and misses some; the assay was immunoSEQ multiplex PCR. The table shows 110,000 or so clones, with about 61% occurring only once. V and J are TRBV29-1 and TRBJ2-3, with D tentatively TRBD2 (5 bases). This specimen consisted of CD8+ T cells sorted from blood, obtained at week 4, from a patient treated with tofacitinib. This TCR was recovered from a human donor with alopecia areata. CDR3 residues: CSVVGHGNTDTQYF. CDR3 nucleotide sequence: TGCAGCGTTGTTGGCCACGGGAACACAGATACGCAGTATTTT.